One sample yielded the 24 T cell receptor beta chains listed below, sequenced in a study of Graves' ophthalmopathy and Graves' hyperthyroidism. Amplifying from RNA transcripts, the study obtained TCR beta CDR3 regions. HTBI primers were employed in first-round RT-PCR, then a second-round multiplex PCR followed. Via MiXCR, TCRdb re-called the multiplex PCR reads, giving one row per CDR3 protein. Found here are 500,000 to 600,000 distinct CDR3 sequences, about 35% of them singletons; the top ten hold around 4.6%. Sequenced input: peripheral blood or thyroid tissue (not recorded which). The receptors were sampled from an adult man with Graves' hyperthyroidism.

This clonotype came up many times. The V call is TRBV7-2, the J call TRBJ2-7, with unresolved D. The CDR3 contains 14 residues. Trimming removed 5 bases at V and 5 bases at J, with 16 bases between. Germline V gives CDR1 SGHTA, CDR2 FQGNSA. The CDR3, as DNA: TGTGCCAGCAGCGTGTCACTCGAACATCACGAGCAGTACTTC. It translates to CASSVSLEHHEQYF.

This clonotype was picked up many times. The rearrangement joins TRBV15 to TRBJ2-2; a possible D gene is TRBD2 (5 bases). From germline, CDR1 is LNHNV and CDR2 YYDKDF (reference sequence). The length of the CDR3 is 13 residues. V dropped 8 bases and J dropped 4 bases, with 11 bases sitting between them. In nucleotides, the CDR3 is TGTGCCACCGGACTGGGAACCACCGGGGAGCTGTTTTTT. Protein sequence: CATGLGTTGELFF.

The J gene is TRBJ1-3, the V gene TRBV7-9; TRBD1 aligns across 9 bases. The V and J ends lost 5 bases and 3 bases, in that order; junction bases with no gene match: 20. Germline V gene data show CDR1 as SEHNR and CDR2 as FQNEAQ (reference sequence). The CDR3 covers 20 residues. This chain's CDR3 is CASSDSMVWDREIIGNTIYF. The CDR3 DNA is TGTGCCAGCAGCGATAGCATGGTTTGGGACAGGGAAATCATTGGAAACACCATATATTTT.

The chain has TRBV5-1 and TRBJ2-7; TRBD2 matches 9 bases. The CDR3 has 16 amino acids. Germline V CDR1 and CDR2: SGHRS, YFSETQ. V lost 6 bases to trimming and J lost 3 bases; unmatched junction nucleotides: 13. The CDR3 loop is CASTGGGTSTLYEQYF. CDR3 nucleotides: TGCGCCAGCACCGGGGGGGGGACTAGCACCCTCTACGAGCAGTACTTC.

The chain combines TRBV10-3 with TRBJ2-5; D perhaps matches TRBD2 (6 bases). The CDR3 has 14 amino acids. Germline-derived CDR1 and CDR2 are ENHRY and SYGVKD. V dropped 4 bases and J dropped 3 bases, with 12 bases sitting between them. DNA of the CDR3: TGTGCCATCAGTGCTCGACTAGAGGAAGAGACCCAGTACTTC. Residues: CAISARLEEETQYF.

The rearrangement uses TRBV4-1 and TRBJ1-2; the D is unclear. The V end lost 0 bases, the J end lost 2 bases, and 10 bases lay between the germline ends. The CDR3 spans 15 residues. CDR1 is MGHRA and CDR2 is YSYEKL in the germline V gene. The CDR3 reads CASSQEGTGNYGYTF. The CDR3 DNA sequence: TGCGCCAGCAGCCAAGAGGGCACGGGGAACTATGGCTACACCTTC.

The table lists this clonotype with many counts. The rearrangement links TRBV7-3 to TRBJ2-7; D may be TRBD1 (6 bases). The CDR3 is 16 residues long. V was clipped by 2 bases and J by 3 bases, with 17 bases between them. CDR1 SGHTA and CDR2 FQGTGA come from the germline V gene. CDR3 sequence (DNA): TGTGCCAGCAGCTTATGGCCCGACAGGCTGAGCTACGAGCAGTACTTC. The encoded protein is CASSLWPDRLSYEQYF.

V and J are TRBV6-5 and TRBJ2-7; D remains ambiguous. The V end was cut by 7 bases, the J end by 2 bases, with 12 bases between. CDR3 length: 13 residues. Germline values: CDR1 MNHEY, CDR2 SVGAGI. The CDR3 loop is CASKRADPYEQYF. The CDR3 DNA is TGTGCCAGCAAAAGGGCGGATCCCTACGAGCAGTACTTC.

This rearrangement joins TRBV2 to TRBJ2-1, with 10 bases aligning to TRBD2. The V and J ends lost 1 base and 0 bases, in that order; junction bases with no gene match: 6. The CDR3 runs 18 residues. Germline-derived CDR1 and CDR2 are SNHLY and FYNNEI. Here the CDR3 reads CASSEVTSGVYSYNEQFF. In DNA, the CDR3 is TGTGCCAGCAGTGAAGTAACTAGCGGGGTTTACTCCTACAATGAGCAGTTCTTC.

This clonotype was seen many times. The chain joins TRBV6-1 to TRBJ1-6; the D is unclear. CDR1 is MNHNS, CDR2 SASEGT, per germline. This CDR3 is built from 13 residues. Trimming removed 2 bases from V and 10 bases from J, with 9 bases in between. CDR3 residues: CASSESGLSPLHF. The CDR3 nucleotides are TGTGCCAGCAGTGAATCTGGGTTATCACCCCTCCACTTT.

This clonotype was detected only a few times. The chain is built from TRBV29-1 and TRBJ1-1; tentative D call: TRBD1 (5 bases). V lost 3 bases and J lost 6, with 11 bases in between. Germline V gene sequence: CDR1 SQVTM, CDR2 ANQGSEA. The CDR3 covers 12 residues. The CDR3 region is CSVEGEPPEAFF. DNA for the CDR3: TGCAGCGTTGAGGGGGAGCCCCCTGAAGCTTTCTTT.

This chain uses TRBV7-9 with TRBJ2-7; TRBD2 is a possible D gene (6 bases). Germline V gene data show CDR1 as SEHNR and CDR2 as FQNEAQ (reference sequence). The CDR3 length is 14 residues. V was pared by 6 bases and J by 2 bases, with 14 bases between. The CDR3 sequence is CASSPPDYPYEQYF. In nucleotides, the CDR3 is TGTGCCAGCAGTCCACCGGACTACCCCTACGAGCAGTACTTC.

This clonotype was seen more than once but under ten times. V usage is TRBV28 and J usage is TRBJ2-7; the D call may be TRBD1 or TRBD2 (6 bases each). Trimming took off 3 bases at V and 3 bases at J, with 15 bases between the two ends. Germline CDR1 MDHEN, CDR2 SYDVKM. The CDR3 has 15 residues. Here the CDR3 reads CASSFGVQGGYEQYF. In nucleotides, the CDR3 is TGTGCCAGCAGTTTTGGGGTACAGGGAGGCTACGAGCAGTACTTC. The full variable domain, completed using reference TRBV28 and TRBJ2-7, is DVKVTQSSRYLVKRTGEKVFLECVQDMDHENMFWYRQDPGLGLRLIYFSYDVKMKEKGDIPEGYSVSREKKERFSLILESASTNQTSMYLCASSFGVQGGYEQYFGPGTRLTVT.

The CDR3 is CASSQQGENYGYTF. The DNA for the CDR3 is TGCGCCAGCAGTCAGCAGGGTGAAAACTATGGCTACACCTTC. The rearrangement joins TRBV10-2 to TRBJ1-2, with D perhaps TRBD1 (5 bases). Deletions cut 5 bases from V and 2 bases from J, with 12 bases between. From germline, CDR1 is WSHSY and CDR2 SAAADI. The CDR3 consists of 14 residues.

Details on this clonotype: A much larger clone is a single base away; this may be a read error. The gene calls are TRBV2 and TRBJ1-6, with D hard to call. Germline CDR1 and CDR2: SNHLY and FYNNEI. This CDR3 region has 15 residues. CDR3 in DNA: TGTGCCAGCAGTTGGGGAGGCTCCCATAATTCACCCCTCCACTTT. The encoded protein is CASSWGGSHNSPLHF.

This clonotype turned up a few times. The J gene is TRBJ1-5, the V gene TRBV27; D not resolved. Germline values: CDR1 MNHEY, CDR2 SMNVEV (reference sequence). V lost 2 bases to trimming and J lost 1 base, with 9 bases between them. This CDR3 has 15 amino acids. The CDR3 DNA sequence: TGTGCCAGCAGTTTAGTGGCACAAAGCAATCAGCCCCAGCATTTT. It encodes CASSLVAQSNQPQHF.

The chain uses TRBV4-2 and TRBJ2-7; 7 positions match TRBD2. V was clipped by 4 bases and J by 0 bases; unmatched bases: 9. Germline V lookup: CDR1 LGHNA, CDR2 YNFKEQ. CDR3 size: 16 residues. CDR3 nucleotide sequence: TGTGCCAGCAGCCTAGGTGGGGGGGTGGGCTCCTACGAGCAGTACTTC. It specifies CASSLGGGVGSYEQYF.

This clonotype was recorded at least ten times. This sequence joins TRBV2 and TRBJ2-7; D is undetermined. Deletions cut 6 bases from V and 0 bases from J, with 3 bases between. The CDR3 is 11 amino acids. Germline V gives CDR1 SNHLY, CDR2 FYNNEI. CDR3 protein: CASSASYEQYF. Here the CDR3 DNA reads TGTGCCAGCAGCGCCTCCTACGAGCAGTACTTC.

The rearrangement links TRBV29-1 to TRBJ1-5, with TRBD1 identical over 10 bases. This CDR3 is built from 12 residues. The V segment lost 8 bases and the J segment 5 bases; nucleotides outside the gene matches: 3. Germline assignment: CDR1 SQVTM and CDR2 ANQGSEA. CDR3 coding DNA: TGCAGCATTGGACAGGGGGATCAGCCCCAGCATTTT. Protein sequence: CSIGQGDQPQHF.

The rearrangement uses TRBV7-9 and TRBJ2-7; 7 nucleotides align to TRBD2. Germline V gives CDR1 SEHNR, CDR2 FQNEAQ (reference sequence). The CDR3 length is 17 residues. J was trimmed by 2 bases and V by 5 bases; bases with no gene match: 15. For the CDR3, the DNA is TGTGCCAGCAGCACAAACCTCCCCCAGCGGGGAACCTACGAGCAGTACTTC. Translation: CASSTNLPQRGTYEQYF.

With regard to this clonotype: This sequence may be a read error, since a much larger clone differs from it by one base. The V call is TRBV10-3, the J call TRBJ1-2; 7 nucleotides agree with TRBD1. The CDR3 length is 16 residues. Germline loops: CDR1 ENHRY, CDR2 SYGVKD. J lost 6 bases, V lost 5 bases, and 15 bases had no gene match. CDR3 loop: CAISIRRGGGEDGYTF. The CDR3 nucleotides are TGTGCCATCAGTATACGTCGGGGAGGGGGCGAGGATGGCTACACCTTC.

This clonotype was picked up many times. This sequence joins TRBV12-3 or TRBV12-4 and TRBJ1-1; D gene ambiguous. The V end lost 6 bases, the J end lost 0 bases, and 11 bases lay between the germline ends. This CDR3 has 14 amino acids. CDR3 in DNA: TGTGCCAGCAGCTTGGCCCTGATGAACACTGAAGCTTTCTTT. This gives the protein CASSLALMNTEAFF.

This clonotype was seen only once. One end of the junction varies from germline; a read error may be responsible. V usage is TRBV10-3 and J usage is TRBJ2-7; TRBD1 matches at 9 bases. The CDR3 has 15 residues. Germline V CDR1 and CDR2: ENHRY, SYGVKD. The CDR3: CATSDGTGSTYEQYF. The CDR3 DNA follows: TGTGCCACCAGTGATGGGACAGGGTCCACCTACGAGCAGTACTTC.

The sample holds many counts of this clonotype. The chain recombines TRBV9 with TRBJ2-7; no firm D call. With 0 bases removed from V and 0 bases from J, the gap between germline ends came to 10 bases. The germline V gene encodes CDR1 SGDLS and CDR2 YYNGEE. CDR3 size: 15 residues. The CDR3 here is CASSVGDSSSYEQYF. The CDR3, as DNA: TGTGCCAGCAGCGTAGGAGACTCGAGCTCCTACGAGCAGTACTTC. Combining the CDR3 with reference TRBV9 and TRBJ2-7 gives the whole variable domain DSGVTQTPKHLITATGQRVTLRCSPRSGDLSVYWYQQSLDQGLQFLIQYYNGEERAKGNILERFSAQQFPDLHSELNLSSLELGDSALYFCASSVGDSSSYEQYFGPGTRLTVT.